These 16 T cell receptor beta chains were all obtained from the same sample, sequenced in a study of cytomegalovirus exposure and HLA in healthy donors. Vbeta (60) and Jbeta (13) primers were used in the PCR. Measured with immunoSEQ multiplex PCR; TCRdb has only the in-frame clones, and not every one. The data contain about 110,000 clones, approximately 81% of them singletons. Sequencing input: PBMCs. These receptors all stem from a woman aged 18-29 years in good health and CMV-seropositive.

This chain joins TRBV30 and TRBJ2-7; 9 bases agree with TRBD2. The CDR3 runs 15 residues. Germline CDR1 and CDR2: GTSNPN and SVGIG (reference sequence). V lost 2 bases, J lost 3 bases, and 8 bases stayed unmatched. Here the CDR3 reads CAWSPPGLANYEQYF. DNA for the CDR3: TGTGCCTGGAGTCCCCCGGGACTAGCTAACTACGAGCAGTACTTC.

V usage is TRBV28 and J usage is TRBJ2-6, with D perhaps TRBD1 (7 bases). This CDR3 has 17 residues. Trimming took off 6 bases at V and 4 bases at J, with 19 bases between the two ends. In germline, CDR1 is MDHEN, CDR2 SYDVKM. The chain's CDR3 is CASRTTGAGGGANVLTF. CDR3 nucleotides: TGTGCCAGCAGGACCACAGGGGCCGGGGGAGGGGCCAACGTCCTGACTTTC.

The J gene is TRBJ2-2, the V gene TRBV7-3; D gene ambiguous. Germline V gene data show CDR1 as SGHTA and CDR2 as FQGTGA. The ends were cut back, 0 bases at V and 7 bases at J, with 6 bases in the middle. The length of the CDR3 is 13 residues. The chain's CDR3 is CASSLTRSGELFF. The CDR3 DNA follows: TGTGCCAGCAGCTTAACCCGTAGCGGGGAGCTGTTTTTT.

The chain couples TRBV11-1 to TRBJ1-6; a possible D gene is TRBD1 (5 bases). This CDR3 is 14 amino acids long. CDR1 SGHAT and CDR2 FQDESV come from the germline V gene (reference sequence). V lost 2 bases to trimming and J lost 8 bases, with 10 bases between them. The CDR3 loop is CASSLPGMDSPLHF. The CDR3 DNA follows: TGTGCCAGCAGCTTACCAGGGATGGATTCACCCCTCCACTTT.

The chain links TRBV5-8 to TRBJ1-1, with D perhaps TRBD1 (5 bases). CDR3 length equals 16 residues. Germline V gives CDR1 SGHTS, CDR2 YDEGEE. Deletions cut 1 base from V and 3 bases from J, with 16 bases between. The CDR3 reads CASSLLGEVGDTEAFF. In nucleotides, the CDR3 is TGTGCCAGCAGCTTGTTGGGGGAGGTTGGCGACACTGAAGCTTTCTTT.

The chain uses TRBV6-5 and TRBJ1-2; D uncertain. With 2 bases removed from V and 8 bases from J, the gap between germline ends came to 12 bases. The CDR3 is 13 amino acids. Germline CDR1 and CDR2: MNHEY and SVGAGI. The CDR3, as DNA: TGTGCCAGCAGTTACAGATTGACTATGGGCTACACCTTC. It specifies CASSYRLTMGYTF.

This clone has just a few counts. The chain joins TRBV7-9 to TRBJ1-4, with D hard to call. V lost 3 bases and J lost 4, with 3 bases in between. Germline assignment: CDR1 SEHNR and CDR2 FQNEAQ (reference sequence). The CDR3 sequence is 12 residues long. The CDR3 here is CASSFSNEKLFF. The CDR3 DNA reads TGTGCCAGCAGCTTCAGTAATGAAAAACTGTTTTTT.

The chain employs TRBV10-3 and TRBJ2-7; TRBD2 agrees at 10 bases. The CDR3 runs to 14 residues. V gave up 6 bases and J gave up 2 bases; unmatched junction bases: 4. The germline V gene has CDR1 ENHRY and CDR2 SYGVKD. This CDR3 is CAISSGRAPYEQYF. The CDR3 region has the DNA TGTGCCATCAGCAGCGGGAGGGCCCCCTACGAGCAGTACTTC.

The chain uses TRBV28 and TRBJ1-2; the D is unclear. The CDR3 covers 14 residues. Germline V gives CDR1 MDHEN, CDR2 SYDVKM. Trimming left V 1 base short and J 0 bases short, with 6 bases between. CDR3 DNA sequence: TGTGCCAGCAGTTTATCCAGTACTAACTATGGCTACACCTTC. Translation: CASSLSSTNYGYTF.

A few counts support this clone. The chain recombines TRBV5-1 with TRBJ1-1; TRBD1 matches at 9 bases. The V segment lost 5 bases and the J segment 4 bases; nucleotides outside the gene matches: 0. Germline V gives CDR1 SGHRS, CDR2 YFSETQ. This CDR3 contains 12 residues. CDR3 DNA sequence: TGCGCCAGCAGGACAGGGGGCACTGAAGCTTTCTTT. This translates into CASRTGGTEAFF.

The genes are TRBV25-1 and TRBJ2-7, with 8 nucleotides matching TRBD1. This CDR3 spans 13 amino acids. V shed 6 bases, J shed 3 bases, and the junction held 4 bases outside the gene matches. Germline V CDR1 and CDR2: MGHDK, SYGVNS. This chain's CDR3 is CASRGQGGYEQYF. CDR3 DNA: TGTGCCAGCAGAGGACAGGGCGGCTACGAGCAGTACTTC.

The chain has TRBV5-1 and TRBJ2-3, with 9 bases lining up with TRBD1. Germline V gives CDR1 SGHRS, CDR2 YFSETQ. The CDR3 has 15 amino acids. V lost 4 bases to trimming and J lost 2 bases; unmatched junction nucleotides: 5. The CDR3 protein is CASSPGTGPTDTQYF. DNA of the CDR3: TGCGCCAGCAGCCCTGGGACAGGGCCCACAGATACGCAGTATTTT. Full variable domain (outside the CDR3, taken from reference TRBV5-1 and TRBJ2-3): KAGVTQTPRYLIKTRGQQVTLSCSPISGHRSVSWYQQTPGQGLQFLFEYFSETQRNKGNFPGRFSGRQFSNSRSEMNVSTLELGDSALYLCASSPGTGPTDTQYFGPGTRLTVL.

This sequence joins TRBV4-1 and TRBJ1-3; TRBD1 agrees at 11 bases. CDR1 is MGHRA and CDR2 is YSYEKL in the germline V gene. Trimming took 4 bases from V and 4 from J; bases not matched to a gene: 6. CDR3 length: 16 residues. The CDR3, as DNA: TGCGCCAGCAGCCTCCGGGACAGGGGGTTCGGAAACACCATATATTTT. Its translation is CASSLRDRGFGNTIYF.

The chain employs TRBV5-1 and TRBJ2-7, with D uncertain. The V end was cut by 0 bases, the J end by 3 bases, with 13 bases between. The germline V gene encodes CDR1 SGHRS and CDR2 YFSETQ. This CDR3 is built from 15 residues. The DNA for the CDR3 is TGCGCCAGCAGCTTGGAGGCTAGTGCAGACTACGAGCAGTACTTC. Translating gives CASSLEASADYEQYF.

CDR3 sequence: CASSTQADTQYF. DNA of the CDR3: TGTGCCAGTAGTACCCAGGCAGATACGCAGTATTTT. J is TRBJ2-3 and V is TRBV19; no firm D call. The CDR3 consists of 12 residues. The ends were cut back, 4 bases at V and 4 bases at J, with 6 bases in the middle. Germline CDR1 and CDR2: LNHDA and SQIVND (reference sequence). The full variable domain, with the rest looked up from reference TRBV19 and TRBJ2-3, is DGGITQSPKYLFRKEGQNVTLSCEQNLNHDAMYWYRQDPGQGLRLIYYSQIVNDFQKGDIAEGYSVSREKKESFPLTVTSAQKNPTAFYLCASSTQADTQYFGPGTRLTVL.

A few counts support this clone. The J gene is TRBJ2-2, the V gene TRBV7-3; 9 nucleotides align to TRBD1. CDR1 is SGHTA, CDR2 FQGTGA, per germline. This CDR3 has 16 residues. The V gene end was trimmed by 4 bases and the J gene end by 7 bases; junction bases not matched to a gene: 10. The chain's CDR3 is CASSSPGTGLGGELFF. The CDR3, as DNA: TGTGCCAGCAGCTCTCCCGGGACAGGGTTAGGCGGGGAGCTGTTTTTT.